The next 25 T cell receptor beta chains were all read from a single sample in a study of blood T cells in healthy people across ages. A second about 7 to 11 cycle PCR used barcoded and J-beta primers. MiXCR, run by TCRdb on the 5' RACE reads, gives a single entry per CDR3 protein. The sample lists hundreds of thousands of distinct CDR3 sequences, about 44% occurring once. The sequenced sample was blood. These receptors originate from a young man in good health.

V and J are TRBV3-1 and TRBJ2-1; D is perhaps TRBD2 (7 bases). Trimming left V 4 bases short and J 6 bases short, with 19 bases between. From germline, CDR1 is LGHDT and CDR2 YNNKEL (reference sequence). The CDR3 spans 16 residues. The CDR3 loop reads CASSPRRGGLGNEQFF. CDR3 DNA sequence: TGTGCCAGCAGCCCCCGGAGGGGGGGGCTTGGCAATGAGCAGTTCTTC.

This rearrangement joins TRBV30 to TRBJ2-2; possible D gene TRBD2, 6 bases. The CDR3 totals 15 residues. Germline CDR1 and CDR2: GTSNPN and SVGIG (reference sequence). V was shortened by 4 bases and J by 5 bases, with 17 bases between the two germline ends. CDR3 DNA sequence: TGTGCCTGGACTTCGGGACTGGTCACAACCGGGGAGCTGTTTTTT. Amino acids: CAWTSGLVTTGELFF.

The chain carries TRBV2 and TRBJ2-1, with 7 bases aligning to TRBD2. The V gene's germline CDR1 is SNHLY and CDR2 FYNNEI. The CDR3 covers 15 residues. V was clipped by 6 bases and J by 2 bases; unmatched bases: 7. CDR3 sequence (DNA): TGTGCCAGCAGCCAGACTAGCTCCCCCTACAATGAGCAGTTCTTC. The encoded protein is CASSQTSSPYNEQFF.

This clonotype was seen more than once but under ten times. The V call is TRBV7-9, the J call TRBJ2-5; tentative D call: TRBD2 (6 bases). CDR1 and CDR2 from the germline V gene are SEHNR and FQNEAQ (reference sequence). V lost 4 bases, J lost 5 bases, and 14 bases lay in between. This CDR3 comprises 14 residues. CDR3 loop: CASSSLGLIETQYF. For the CDR3, the DNA is TGTGCCAGCAGCTCGCTCGGACTAATCGAGACCCAGTACTTC.

J is TRBJ2-3 and V is TRBV12-3 or TRBV12-4; 8 nucleotides match TRBD1. The V gene end was trimmed by 6 bases and the J gene end by 3 bases; junction bases not matched to a gene: 20. This CDR3 has 19 amino acids. The CDR3 DNA reads TGTGCCAGCAGGGTAACGTCGGGGCACCGGACAGGGTGGACAGATACGCAGTATTTT. This sequence encodes CASRVTSGHRTGWTDTQYF.

This clonotype came up a few times. The V call is TRBV12-5, the J call TRBJ2-7; D possibly corresponds to TRBD2 (6 bases). This CDR3 has 15 amino acids. The V end was cut by 5 bases, the J end by 2 bases, with 16 bases between. Germline-derived CDR1 and CDR2 are LGHNT and FRNRAP. The CDR3 is CASGGGTELTYEQYF. CDR3 bases: TGTGCTAGTGGTGGGGGGACGGAATTAACCTACGAGCAGTACTTC.

In its sample, this clonotype was seen a few times. CDR3 nucleotides: TGTGCCAGCACCTGGGGCGTCTCCTACGAGCAGTACTTC. Translation: CASTWGVSYEQYF. This chain links TRBV6-5 with TRBJ2-7; tentatively, D is TRBD1 (5 bases). V was trimmed by 7 bases and J by 0 bases, leaving 10 bases between them. Per the germline V gene, CDR1 is MNHEY and CDR2 is SVGAGI. The CDR3 runs to 13 residues.

V gene TRBV5-1 combines with J gene TRBJ2-1; 11 bases align to TRBD1. V lost 5 bases to trimming and J lost 10 bases; unmatched junction nucleotides: 11. CDR3 length equals 15 residues. The germline V gene encodes CDR1 SGHRS and CDR2 YFSETQ. DNA of the CDR3: TGCGCCAGCAGAACCGGGACAGGGGGACTAGTAGAGCAGTTCTTC. Amino acid sequence: CASRTGTGGLVEQFF.

The table lists this clonotype with a count of one. The V gene is TRBV5-6, the J gene TRBJ2-7; D is perhaps TRBD1 or TRBD2 (5 bases each). Trimming took 4 bases from V and 2 from J, leaving 19 bases between them. CDR1 and CDR2 from the germline V gene are SGHDT and YYEEEE. The CDR3 totals 16 residues. Here the CDR3 DNA reads TGTGCCAGCAGCGGTGGGGACGGCGGCCCCCCCTACGAGCAGTACTTC. It encodes CASSGGDGGPPYEQYF.

This sequence joins TRBV4-1 and TRBJ2-1; D is undetermined. The ends were cut back, 0 bases at V and 6 bases at J, with 9 bases in the middle. Per the germline V gene, CDR1 is MGHRA and CDR2 is YSYEKL. The CDR3 runs to 14 residues. CDR3 in DNA: TGCGCCAGCAGCCAAGACAGCTTTACCAATGAGCAGTTCTTC. Encoded protein: CASSQDSFTNEQFF.

The chain has TRBV20-1 and TRBJ1-2; D gene uncertain. Germline V gene sequence: CDR1 DFQATT, CDR2 SNEGSKA (reference sequence). V lost 1 base and J lost 4, with 13 bases in between. The CDR3 is 14 amino acids. This CDR3 reads CSARGGAESYGYTF. CDR3 coding DNA: TGCAGTGCTAGAGGAGGTGCCGAGTCCTATGGCTACACCTTC.

The V gene is TRBV5-1, the J gene TRBJ2-3; 9 nucleotides match TRBD2. The CDR3 extends over 15 amino acids. Germline V gene sequence: CDR1 SGHRS, CDR2 YFSETQ. V shed 6 bases, J shed 4 bases, and the junction held 9 bases outside the gene matches. CDR3 region: CASKSSGIASDTQYF. The CDR3 nucleotides are TGCGCCAGCAAATCTAGCGGGATCGCTTCAGATACGCAGTATTTT.

J is TRBJ2-7 and V is TRBV2; the D gene is possibly TRBD1 (5 bases). Germline CDR1 is SNHLY and CDR2 is FYNNEI. V was cut by 3 bases and J by 1 base, with 10 bases left in between. The CDR3 consists of 14 residues. The CDR3 DNA sequence: TGTGCCAGCAGTGACCAGGGTGGGTCCTACGAGCAGTACTTC. Translated: CASSDQGGSYEQYF.

The chain links TRBV5-1 to TRBJ2-2; the D gene is possibly TRBD1 (7 bases). The length of the CDR3 is 19 residues. Trimming took off 4 bases at V and 0 bases at J, with 22 bases between the two ends. The germline V gene has CDR1 SGHRS and CDR2 YFSETQ. The CDR3 DNA is TGCGCCAGCAGCGAATCAGCCCTCCGCGGGACAGCGAACACCGGGGAGCTGTTTTTT. Translation gives CASSESALRGTANTGELFF.

The table lists this clonotype with a few counts. The chain is built from TRBV20-1 and TRBJ1-1; the D gene is possibly TRBD1 (5 bases). CDR3 length: 13 amino acids. CDR1 is DFQATT and CDR2 is SNEGSKA in the germline V gene (reference sequence). Trimming removed 7 bases from V and 4 bases from J, with 16 bases in between. CDR3: CSVTDTRVTEAFF. CDR3 sequence (DNA): TGCAGTGTAACGGACACTAGAGTCACTGAAGCTTTCTTT.

This clonotype turned up a few times. The V and J genes are TRBV13 and TRBJ1-2, with D maybe TRBD1 (5 bases). Germline loops: CDR1 PRHDT, CDR2 FYEKMQ (reference sequence). The CDR3 totals 14 residues. V lost 2 bases and J 8 bases, leaving 15 bases between the germline ends. DNA of the CDR3: TGTGCCAGCAGCTTAAAATCCGGGGCGGGCGGCTACACCTTC. It specifies CASSLKSGAGGYTF.

The chain uses TRBV27 and TRBJ2-7, with D maybe TRBD1 (5 bases). CDR3 length: 14 amino acids. The germline V gene has CDR1 MNHEY and CDR2 SMNVEV (reference sequence). V dropped 3 bases and J dropped 2 bases, with 11 bases sitting between them. The CDR3 sequence: CASSFSGPTYEQYF. Here the CDR3 DNA reads TGTGCCAGCAGTTTTTCAGGGCCCACCTACGAGCAGTACTTC.

The gene calls are TRBV5-1 and TRBJ1-5; D uncertain. Germline V CDR1 and CDR2: SGHRS, YFSETQ. The CDR3 is made up of 16 amino acids. Trimming removed 2 bases at V and 0 bases at J, with 12 bases between. In DNA form, the CDR3 reads TGCGCCAGCAGCTTAGCACGTCATTATAGCAATCAGCCCCAGCATTTT. Amino acid sequence: CASSLARHYSNQPQHF.

In this sample, this clonotype turned up a few times. The V and J genes are TRBV5-1 and TRBJ2-3; D is unresolved. The CDR3 extends over 13 amino acids. V was clipped by 4 bases and J by 3 bases, with 9 bases between them. Germline lookup yields CDR1 SGHRS and CDR2 YFSETQ. The CDR3 spells CASSPERTDTQYF. DNA of the CDR3: TGCGCCAGCAGCCCAGAAAGGACAGATACGCAGTATTTT.

This clonotype was seen only a few times. The genes are TRBV6-5 and TRBJ2-3; no firm D call. The V gene's germline CDR1 is MNHEY and CDR2 SVGAGI. The V and J ends lost 0 bases and 4 bases respectively, with 8 bases between them. The CDR3 consists of 14 residues. The CDR3 region is CASSYSGVPDTQYF. The CDR3 DNA reads as TGTGCCAGCAGTTACTCGGGTGTCCCAGATACGCAGTATTTT.

The V gene is TRBV6-1, the J gene TRBJ1-2; D perhaps matches TRBD1 (5 bases). The CDR3 spans 15 residues. V lost 0 bases and J 2 bases, leaving 10 bases between the germline ends. In germline, CDR1 is MNHNS, CDR2 SASEGT. The CDR3 loop is CASSEAREGNYGYTF. The DNA for the CDR3 is TGTGCCAGCAGTGAAGCGCGAGAGGGGAACTATGGCTACACCTTC.

The V call is TRBV7-2, the J call TRBJ2-7; the D is unclear. This CDR3 contains 15 residues. V lost 2 bases to trimming and J lost 7 bases, with 18 bases between them. Germline-derived CDR1 and CDR2 are SGHTA and FQGNSA. The CDR3 region is CASSLIAEEYFEQYF. The CDR3, as DNA: TGTGCCAGCAGCTTAATTGCAGAGGAGTACTTTGAGCAGTACTTC. Full variable domain (remainder filled in from reference TRBV7-2 and TRBJ2-7): GAGVSQSPSNKVTEKGKDVELRCDPISGHTALYWYRQSLGQGLEFLIYFQGNSAPDKSGLPSDRFSAERTGGSVSTLTIQRTQQEDSAVYLCASSLIAEEYFEQYFGPGTRLTVT.

This clonotype was counted only a few times. V and J are TRBV3-1 and TRBJ1-2; unclear D gene. This CDR3 is built from 14 residues. CDR1 LGHDT and CDR2 YNNKEL come from the germline V gene (reference sequence). The V end lost 3 bases, the J end lost 4 bases, and 12 bases lay between the germline ends. The CDR3 protein is CASSQSGNLYGYTF. The CDR3 region has the DNA TGTGCCAGCAGCCAGAGCGGGAACCTCTATGGCTACACCTTC. Filled out from reference TRBV3-1 and TRBJ1-2, the complete variable domain reads DTAVSQTPKYLVTQMGNDKSIKCEQNLGHDTMYWYKQDSKKFLKIMFSYNNKELIINETVPNRFSPKSPDKAHLNLHINSLELGDSAVYFCASSQSGNLYGYTFGSGTRLTVV.

J is TRBJ2-7 and V is TRBV6-5; 10 nucleotides agree with TRBD1. V trimming: 0 bases; J trimming: 1 base; junction bases outside the gene matches: 6. There are 17 residues in the CDR3. CDR1 MNHEY and CDR2 SVGAGI come from the germline V gene. The CDR3 loop is CASSYSSRDRGSYEQYF. In DNA, the CDR3 is TGTGCCAGCAGTTACTCTAGCCGGGACAGGGGATCCTACGAGCAGTACTTC.

In nucleotides, the CDR3 is TGCGCCAGCAGCTTGCAAATCGGGACAGGGGATGAAAAACTGTTTTTT. Translated, it gives CASSLQIGTGDEKLFF. The chain carries TRBV5-1 and TRBJ1-4; TRBD1 agrees at 10 bases. This CDR3 has 16 amino acids. Trimming took 1 base from V and 6 from J; bases not matched to a gene: 6. Germline-derived CDR1 and CDR2 are SGHRS and YFSETQ.